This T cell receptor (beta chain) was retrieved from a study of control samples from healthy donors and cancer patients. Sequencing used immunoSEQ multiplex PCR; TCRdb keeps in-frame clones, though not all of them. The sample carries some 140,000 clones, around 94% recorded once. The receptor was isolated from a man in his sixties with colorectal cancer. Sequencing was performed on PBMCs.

The CDR3 DNA reads as TGTGCCAGCAGCTTAGGTGCGAACACTGAAGCTTTCTTT. It yields the protein CASSLGANTEAFF. This chain uses TRBV13 with TRBJ1-1; D not resolved. V lost 0 bases and J 1 base, leaving 3 bases between the germline ends. The V gene's germline CDR1 is PRHDT and CDR2 FYEKMQ (reference sequence). This CDR3 has 13 residues.